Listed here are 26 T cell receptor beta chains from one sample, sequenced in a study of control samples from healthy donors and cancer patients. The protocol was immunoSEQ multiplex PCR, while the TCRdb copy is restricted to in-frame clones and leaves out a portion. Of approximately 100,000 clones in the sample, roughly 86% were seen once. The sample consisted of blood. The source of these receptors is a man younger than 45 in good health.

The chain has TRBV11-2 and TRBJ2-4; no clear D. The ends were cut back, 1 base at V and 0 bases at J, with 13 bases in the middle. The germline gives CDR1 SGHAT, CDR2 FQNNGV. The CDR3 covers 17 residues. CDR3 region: CASSLAVGSLAKNIQYF. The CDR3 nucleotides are TGTGCCAGCAGCTTAGCCGTGGGTTCGCTAGCCAAAAACATTCAGTACTTC. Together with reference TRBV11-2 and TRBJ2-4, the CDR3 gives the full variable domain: EAGVAQSPRYKIIEKRQSVAFWCNPISGHATLYWYQQILGQGPKLLIQFQNNGVVDDSQLPKDRFSAERLKGVDSTLKIQPAKLEDSAVYLCASSLAVGSLAKNIQYFGAGTRLSVL.

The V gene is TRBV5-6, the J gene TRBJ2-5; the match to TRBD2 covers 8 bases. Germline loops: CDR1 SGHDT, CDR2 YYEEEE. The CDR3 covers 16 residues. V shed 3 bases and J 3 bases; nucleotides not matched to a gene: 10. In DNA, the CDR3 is TGTGCCAGCAGCTCCCAGGGCGGGGGGATCAAAGAGACCCAGTACTTC. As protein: CASSSQGGGIKETQYF.

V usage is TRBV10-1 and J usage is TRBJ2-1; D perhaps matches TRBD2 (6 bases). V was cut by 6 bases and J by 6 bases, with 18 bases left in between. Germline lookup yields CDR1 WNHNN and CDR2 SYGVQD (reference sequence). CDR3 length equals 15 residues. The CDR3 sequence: CASSSSGSGGNEQFF. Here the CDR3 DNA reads TGCGCCAGCAGCTCCTCCGGGTCCGGGGGCAATGAGCAGTTCTTC.

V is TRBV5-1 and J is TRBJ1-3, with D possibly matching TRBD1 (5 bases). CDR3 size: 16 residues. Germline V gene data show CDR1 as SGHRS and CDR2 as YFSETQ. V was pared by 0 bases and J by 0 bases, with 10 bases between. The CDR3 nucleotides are TGCGCCAGCAGCTTGGAGTGGGGGTTCTCTGGAAACACCATATATTTT. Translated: CASSLEWGFSGNTIYF.

The CDR3 reads CATSAGQVRINEQFF. CDR3 DNA: TGTGCCACCAGTGCCGGACAAGTGAGGATCAATGAGCAGTTCTTC. The V and J genes are TRBV24-1 and TRBJ2-1, with D possibly TRBD1 on 5 matching bases. Per the germline V gene, CDR1 is KGHDR and CDR2 is SFDVKD. There are 15 residues in the CDR3. Trimming stripped 5 bases from V and 6 bases from J, with 16 bases between.

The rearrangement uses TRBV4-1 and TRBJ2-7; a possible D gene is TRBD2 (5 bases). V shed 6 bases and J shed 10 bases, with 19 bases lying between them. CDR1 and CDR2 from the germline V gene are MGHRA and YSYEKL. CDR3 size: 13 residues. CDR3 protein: CASSLIFAREQYF. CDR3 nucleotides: TGCGCCAGCAGTCTTATTTTCGCCCGGGAACAGTACTTC.

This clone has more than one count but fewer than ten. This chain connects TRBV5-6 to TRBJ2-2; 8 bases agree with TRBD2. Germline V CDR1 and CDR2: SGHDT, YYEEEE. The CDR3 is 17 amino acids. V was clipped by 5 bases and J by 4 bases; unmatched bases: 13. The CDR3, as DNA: TGTGCCAGCAGAAGCCGGGGGGGCTTCGGGAGCACCGGGGAGCTGTTTTTT. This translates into CASRSRGGFGSTGELFF. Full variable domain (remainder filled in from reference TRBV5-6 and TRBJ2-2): DAGVTQSPTHLIKTRGQQVTLRCSPKSGHDTVSWYQQALGQGPQFIFQYYEEEERQRGNFPDRFSGHQFPNYSSELNVNALLLGDSALYLCASRSRGGFGSTGELFFGEGSRLTVL.

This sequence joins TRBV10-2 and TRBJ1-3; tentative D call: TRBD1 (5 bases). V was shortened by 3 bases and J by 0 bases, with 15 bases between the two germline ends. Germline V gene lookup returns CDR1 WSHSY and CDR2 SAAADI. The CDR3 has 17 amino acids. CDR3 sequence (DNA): TGCGCCAGCAGTGACGGGAGGGGCCGGAGCTCTGGAAACACCATATATTTT. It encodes CASSDGRGRSSGNTIYF.

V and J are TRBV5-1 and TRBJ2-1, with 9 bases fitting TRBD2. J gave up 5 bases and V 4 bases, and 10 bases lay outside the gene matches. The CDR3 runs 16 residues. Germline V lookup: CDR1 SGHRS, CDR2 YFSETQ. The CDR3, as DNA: TGCGCCAGCAGCGTGTTAGCGGGGGAACTTAACAATGAGCAGTTCTTC. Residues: CASSVLAGELNNEQFF.

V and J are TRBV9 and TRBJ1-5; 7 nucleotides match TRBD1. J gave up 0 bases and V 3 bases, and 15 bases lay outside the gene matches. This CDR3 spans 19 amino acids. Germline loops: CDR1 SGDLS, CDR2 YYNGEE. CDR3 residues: CASSATQGEIRDSNQPQHF. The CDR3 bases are TGTGCCAGCAGCGCGACCCAGGGGGAGATTAGGGATAGCAATCAGCCCCAGCATTTT.

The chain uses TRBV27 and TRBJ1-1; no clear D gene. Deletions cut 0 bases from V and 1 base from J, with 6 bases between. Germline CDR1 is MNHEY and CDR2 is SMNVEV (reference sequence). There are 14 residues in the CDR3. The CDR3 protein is CASSLSSGNTEAFF. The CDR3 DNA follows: TGTGCCAGCAGTTTATCTTCGGGGAACACTGAAGCTTTCTTT.

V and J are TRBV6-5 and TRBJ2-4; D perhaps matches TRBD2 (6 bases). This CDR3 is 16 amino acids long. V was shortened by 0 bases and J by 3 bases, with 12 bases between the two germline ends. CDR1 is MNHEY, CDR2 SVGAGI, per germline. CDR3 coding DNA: TGTGCCAGCAGTTACTCCGGCGGGAAAGGCAAAAACATTCAGTACTTC. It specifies CASSYSGGKGKNIQYF.

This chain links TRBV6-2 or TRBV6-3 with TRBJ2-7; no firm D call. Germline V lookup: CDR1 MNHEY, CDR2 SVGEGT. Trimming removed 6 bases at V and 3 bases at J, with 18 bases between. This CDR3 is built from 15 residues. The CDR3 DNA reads TGTGCCAGCAGCCCCCTAGAGGCTCTCTACTACGAGCAGTACGTC. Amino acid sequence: CASSPLEALYYEQYV.

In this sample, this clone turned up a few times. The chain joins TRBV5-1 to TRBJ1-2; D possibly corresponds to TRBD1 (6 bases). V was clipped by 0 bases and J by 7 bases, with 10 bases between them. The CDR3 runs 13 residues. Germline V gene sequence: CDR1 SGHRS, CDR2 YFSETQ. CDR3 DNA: TGCGCCAGCAGCTTGGCAGGGGCCAGTGGCTACACCTTC. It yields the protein CASSLAGASGYTF.

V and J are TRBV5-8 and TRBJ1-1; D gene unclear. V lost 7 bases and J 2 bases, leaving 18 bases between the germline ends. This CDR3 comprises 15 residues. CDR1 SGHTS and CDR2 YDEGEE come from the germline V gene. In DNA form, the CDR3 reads TGTGCCAGCTCGGGGTGGGGAGCTACAAACACTGAAGCTTTCTTT. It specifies CASSGWGATNTEAFF.

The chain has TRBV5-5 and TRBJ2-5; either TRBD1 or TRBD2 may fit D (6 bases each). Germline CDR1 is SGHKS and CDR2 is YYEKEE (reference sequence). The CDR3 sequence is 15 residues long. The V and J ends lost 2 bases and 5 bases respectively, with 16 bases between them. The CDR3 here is CASSFTRGRGETQYF. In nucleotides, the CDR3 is TGTGCCAGCAGCTTTACACGGGGGCGAGGGGAGACCCAGTACTTC.

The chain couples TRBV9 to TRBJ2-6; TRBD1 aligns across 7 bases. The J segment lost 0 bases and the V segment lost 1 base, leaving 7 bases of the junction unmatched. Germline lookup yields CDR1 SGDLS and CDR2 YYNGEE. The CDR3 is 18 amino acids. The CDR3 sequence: CASSVTGPGGSGANVLTF. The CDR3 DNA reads TGTGCCAGCAGCGTAACAGGGCCAGGGGGCTCTGGGGCCAACGTCCTGACTTTC.

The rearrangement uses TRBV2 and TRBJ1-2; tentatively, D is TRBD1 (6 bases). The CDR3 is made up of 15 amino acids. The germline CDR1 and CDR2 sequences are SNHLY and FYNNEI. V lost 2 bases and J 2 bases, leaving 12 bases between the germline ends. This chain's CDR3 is CASSEQGNLNYGYTF. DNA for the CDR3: TGTGCCAGCAGTGAACAGGGGAATCTGAACTATGGCTACACCTTC.

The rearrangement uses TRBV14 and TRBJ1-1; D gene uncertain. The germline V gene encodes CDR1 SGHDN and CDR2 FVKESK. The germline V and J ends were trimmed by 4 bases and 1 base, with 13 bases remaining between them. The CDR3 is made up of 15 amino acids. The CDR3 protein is CASSPLLVTNTEAFF. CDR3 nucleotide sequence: TGTGCCAGCAGCCCTTTGCTCGTGACGAACACTGAAGCTTTCTTT.

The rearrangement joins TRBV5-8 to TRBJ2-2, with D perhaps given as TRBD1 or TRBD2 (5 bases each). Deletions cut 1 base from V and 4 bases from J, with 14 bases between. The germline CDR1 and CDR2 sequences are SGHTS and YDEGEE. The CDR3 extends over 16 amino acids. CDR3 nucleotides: TGTGCCAGCAGCTTGAACTTCGCCGGGACCACCGGGGAGCTGTTTTTT. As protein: CASSLNFAGTTGELFF.

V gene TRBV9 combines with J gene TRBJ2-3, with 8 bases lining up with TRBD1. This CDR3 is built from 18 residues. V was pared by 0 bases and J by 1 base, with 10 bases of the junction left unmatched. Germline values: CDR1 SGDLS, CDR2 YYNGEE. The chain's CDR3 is CASSVGGYRDRRTDTQYF. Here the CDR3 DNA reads TGTGCCAGCAGCGTAGGGGGTTACCGGGACAGGCGCACAGATACGCAGTATTTT.

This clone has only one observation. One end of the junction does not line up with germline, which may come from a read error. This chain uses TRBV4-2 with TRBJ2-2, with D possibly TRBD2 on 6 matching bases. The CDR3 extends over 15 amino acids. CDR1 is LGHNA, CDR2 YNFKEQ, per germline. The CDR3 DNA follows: TGTGCCAGCAGCCCCGGGACTGCGAATACCGGGGAGCTGTTTTTT. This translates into CASSPGTANTGELFF.

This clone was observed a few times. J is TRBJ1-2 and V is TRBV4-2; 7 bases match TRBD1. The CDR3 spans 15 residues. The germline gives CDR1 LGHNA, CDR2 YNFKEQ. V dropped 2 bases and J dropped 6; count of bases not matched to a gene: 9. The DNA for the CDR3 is TGTGCCAGCAGCCAATTACCGACAGGGCAGGATGGCTACACCTTC. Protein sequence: CASSQLPTGQDGYTF.

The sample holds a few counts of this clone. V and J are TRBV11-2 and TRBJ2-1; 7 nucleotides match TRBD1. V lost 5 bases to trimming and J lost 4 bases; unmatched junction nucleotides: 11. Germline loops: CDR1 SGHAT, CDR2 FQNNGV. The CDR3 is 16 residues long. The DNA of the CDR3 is TGTGCCAGCAGCACCGCCGGGACAGCCTTTTACAATGAGCAGTTCTTC. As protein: CASSTAGTAFYNEQFF.

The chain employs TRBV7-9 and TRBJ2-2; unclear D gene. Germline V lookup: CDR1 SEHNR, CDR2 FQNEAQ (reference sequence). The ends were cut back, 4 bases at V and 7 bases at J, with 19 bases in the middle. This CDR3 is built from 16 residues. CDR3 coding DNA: TGTGCCAGCAGCTCGGCCTACCGAGAAATAGACGGGGAGCTGTTTTTT. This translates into CASSSAYREIDGELFF.

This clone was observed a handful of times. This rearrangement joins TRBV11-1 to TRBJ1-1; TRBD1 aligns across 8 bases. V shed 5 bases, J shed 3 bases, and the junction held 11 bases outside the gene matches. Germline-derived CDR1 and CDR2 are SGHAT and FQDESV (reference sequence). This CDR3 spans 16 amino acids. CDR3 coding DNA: TGTGCCAGCAGCGCCCGGGACACAGGGGGGGACACTGAAGCTTTCTTT. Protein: CASSARDTGGDTEAFF.